This is a list of T cell receptor beta chains from one sample in a study of T cells in Graves' hyperthyroidism and ophthalmopathy. Via MiXCR, TCRdb re-called the multiplex PCR reads, giving one row per CDR3 protein. The sample holds approximately 400,000 distinct CDR3 sequences, 14% to 15% seen once. Sample: blood. The source is a woman aged 25 to 45 with Graves' hyperthyroidism. Each CDR3 is given with its conserved first and last residue. Each record gives: J gene, D gene, CDR3 length, V gene, clone size, CDR3 DNA, CDR3 protein. A D gene is named only where the DNA matches it firmly. Expanded clones are given a class, and other clones once, few, many or no size at all.

TRBJ2-7,TRBD1,15,TRBV11-1,few,TGTGCCAGCAGCCGGTCCGGGACAGGCCCCTACGAGCAGTACTTC,CASSRSGTGPYEQYF
TRBJ2-2,-,14,TRBV28,-,TGTGCCAGCAAACTAGTGCCGAACACCGGGGAGCTGTTTTTT,CASKLVPNTGELFF
TRBJ2-3,-,14,TRBV5-1,many,TGCGCCAGCAGCGAGACTAGTGGGACAGATACGCAGTATTTT,CASSETSGTDTQYF
TRBJ2-2,-,17,TRBV11-2,-,TGTGCCGTACCCTCGGGCCTGGTTATCTCGGGATCGGGGGAGCTGTTTTTT,CAVPSGLVISGSGELFF
TRBJ2-7,TRBD2,16,TRBV5-1,many,TGCGCCAGCAGCCGTGGGGCGGGGGACGGAACCTACGAGCAGTACTTC,CASSRGAGDGTYEQYF
TRBJ2-7,-,14,TRBV30,many,TGTGCCTGGAGAGGCCCCACCCGCTCCTACGAGCAGTACTTC,CAWRGPTRSYEQYF
TRBJ1-6,TRBD1,15,TRBV5-1,-,TGCGCCAGCAGCTTGGAAGGACAGGGGAATTCACCCCTCCACTTT,CASSLEGQGNSPLHF
TRBJ2-1,-,15,TRBV18,many,TGTGCCAGCTCTCCCGATCCGGGTCGCTACAATGAGCAGTTCTTC,CASSPDPGRYNEQFF
TRBJ2-4,-,14,TRBV10-3,-,TGTGCCATCAGTGAAGGGGGAGCCAAAAACATTCAGTACTTC,CAISEGGAKNIQYF
TRBJ2-5,TRBD2,15,TRBV19,many,TGTGCCAGTAGTACAGTAGCGGGAGACATCGAGACCCAGTACTTC,CASSTVAGDIETQYF
TRBJ2-7,TRBD2,17,TRBV28,-,TGTGCCAGCAGTTTAAGGGTTGTAGCGGGAGGGTCCTACGAGCAGTACTTC,CASSLRVVAGGSYEQYF
TRBJ2-6,-,18,TRBV6-1,many,TGTGCCAGCAGATATATGACAGAACCATTCTCTGGGGCCAACGTCCTGACTTTC,CASRYMTEPFSGANVLTF
TRBJ2-1,TRBD1,15,TRBV2,many,TGTGCCAGCGGGGGGACAGGGGCCTTATACAATGAGCAGTTCTTC,CASGGTGALYNEQFF
TRBJ2-2,TRBD1,18,TRBV28,many,TGTGCCAGCAGTTATCCCCGACAGGGTCCCGTTCGGACCGGGGAGCTGTTTTTT,CASSYPRQGPVRTGELFF
TRBJ2-5,-,12,TRBV14,-,TGTGCCAGCAGCCAATTGACAGGGAGGGAGTACTTC,CASSQLTGREYF
TRBJ1-1,TRBD1,14,TRBV19,few,TGTGCCAGTAGGGTACAGGGGCGAAGAACTGAAGCTTTCTTT,CASRVQGRRTEAFF
TRBJ2-7,TRBD2,13,TRBV27,many,TGTGCCAGCAGTTTACAACTAGCGTACGAGCAGTACTTC,CASSLQLAYEQYF
TRBJ1-2,-,14,TRBV6-5,many,TGTGCCAGCAGTTACGGGTCGGCACGCGATGGCTACACCTTC,CASSYGSARDGYTF
TRBJ1-1,TRBD1,16,TRBV30,many,TGTGCCTGGAGTGTACTCCCGGGACAGGGGAACACTGAAGCTTTCTTT,CAWSVLPGQGNTEAFF
TRBJ1-1,-,14,TRBV27,many,TGTGCCAGCAGTTTATTTATTGGGACCACTGAAGCTTTCTTT,CASSLFIGTTEAFF
TRBJ2-2,-,15,TRBV10-3,few,TGTGCCATCAGTGATGGGGGCCTGAACACCGGGGAGCTGTTTTTT,CAISDGGLNTGELFF
TRBJ1-3,-,15,TRBV9,few,TGTGCCAGCAGCGTAGGACCTTACTCTGGAAACACCATATATTTT,CASSVGPYSGNTIYF
TRBJ2-7,TRBD2,13,TRBV6-1,many,TGTGCCAGCAGTGACGGAAGACTAGCGGCTTCTTACTTC,CASSDGRLAASYF
TRBJ2-5,TRBD1,16,TRBV6-5,many,TGTGCCAGCAGTTACCTCCCTACCGGGACAGAAAAGACCCAGTACTTC,CASSYLPTGTEKTQYF
TRBJ1-4,-,15,TRBV7-9,-,TGTGCCAGCAGCGCCGTTGGGAAAGGGTTTGAAAAACTGTTTTTT,CASSAVGKGFEKLFF
TRBJ2-7,TRBD2,18,TRBV20-1,-,TGCAGTGCTAGAGACAGGGGGGAATTAGCGGGAGGAAGCTACGAGCAGTACTTC,CSARDRGELAGGSYEQYF
TRBJ2-7,TRBD2,15,TRBV7-9,few,TGTGCCAGCAGCTCACTAGCGGGAGTCTCCTACGAGCAGTACTTC,CASSSLAGVSYEQYF
TRBJ2-2,-,11,TRBV28,many,TGTGCCAGCAGTAGCCTGGGGGAGCTGTTTTTT,CASSSLGELFF
TRBJ2-5,TRBD1,15,TRBV28,many,TGTGCCAGCCGCCGGGACAGGGGGTCTGGAGAGACCCAGTACTTC,CASRRDRGSGETQYF
TRBJ2-1,TRBD1,14,TRBV27,-,TGTGCCAGCAGTCCACAGGGGTCCTACAATGAGCAGTTCTTC,CASSPQGSYNEQFF